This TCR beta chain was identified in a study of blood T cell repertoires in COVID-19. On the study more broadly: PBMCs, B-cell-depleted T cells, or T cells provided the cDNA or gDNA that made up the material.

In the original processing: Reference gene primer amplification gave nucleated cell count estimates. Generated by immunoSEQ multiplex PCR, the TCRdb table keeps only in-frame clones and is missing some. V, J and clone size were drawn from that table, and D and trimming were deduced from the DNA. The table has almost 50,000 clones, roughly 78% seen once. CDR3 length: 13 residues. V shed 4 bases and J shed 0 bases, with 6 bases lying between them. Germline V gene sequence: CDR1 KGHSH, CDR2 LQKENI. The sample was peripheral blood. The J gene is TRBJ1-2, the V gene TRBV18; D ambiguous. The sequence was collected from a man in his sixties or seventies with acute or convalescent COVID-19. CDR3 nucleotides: TGTGCCAGCTCACAGGGAGCTAACTATGGCTACACCTTC. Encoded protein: CASSQGANYGYTF.